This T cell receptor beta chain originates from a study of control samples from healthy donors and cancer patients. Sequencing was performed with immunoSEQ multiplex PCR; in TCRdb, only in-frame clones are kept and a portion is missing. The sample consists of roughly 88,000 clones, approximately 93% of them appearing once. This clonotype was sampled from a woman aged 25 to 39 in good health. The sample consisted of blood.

As DNA, the CDR3 is TGTGCCAGCAGTTCTCCCACCTACTATGGCTACACCTTC. Protein sequence: CASSSPTYYGYTF. The V and J genes are TRBV6-5 and TRBJ1-2, with D hard to call. This CDR3 region has 13 residues. The V gene lost 4 bases and the J gene lost 3 bases, with 9 bases spanning the gap. Germline assignment: CDR1 MNHEY and CDR2 SVGAGI.